The table lists the clone carrying this T cell receptor (beta chain) with many counts. The target antigen is unknown. These data are taken from a study of CD8 T cells in ankylosing spondylitis. Regarding the study as a whole: Past studies reported some motif variants in reactive arthritis synovial fluid and blood. The authors reported significant enrichment of disease-linked clones in matched ankylosing spondylitis synovial fluid. The disease-linked clones had a CD8+ phenotype and low blood frequencies.

TCRdb processed the 5' RACE reads anew with MiXCR; each CDR3 protein has one entry. The sample consists of about 130,000 distinct CDR3 sequences, roughly 7.3% of them appearing once. CDR1 is DFQATT, CDR2 SNEGSKA, per germline (reference sequence). The CDR3 loop spans 15 amino acids. Trimming took 0 bases from V and 0 from J, leaving 9 bases between them. This sequence originates from a male donor with ankylosing spondylitis or in good health (not recorded which). The chain employs TRBV20-1 and TRBJ1-5; perhaps TRBD1 as D (5 bases). The sample consisted of blood, either unsorted or a sorted T cell fraction (not recorded which). The CDR3 reads CSARDFGGSNQPQHF. CDR3 coding DNA: TGCAGTGCTAGAGATTTCGGGGGTAGCAATCAGCCCCAGCATTTT.